Here is one T cell receptor beta chain with its context. The sample comes from a study of blood T cell repertoires in COVID-19. Sequencing used immunoSEQ multiplex PCR; TCRdb keeps in-frame clones, though not all of them. The table includes 200,000 to 300,000 clones, 80% to 90% detected once. V shed 3 bases and J 8 bases; nucleotides not matched to a gene: 3. Looked up from germline, CDR1 is SGHDT and CDR2 is YYEEEE. The CDR3 extends over 13 amino acids. The rearrangement links TRBV5-6 to TRBJ1-1, with 11 bases that match TRBD1. Sequenced material: peripheral blood. The sequence came from a man younger than 45 with active or convalescent COVID-19. CDR3 bases: TGTGCCAGCAGCTGGACAGGGGGCGCCGAAGCTTTCTTT. Residues: CASSWTGGAEAFF. Full variable domain (remainder filled in from reference TRBV5-6 and TRBJ1-1): DAGVTQSPTHLIKTRGQQVTLRCSPKSGHDTVSWYQQALGQGPQFIFQYYEEEERQRGNFPDRFSGHQFPNYSSELNVNALLLGDSALYLCASSWTGGAEAFFGQGTRLTVV.